Presented here are 32 T cell receptor beta chains from one specimen sequenced in a study of T cells in Graves' hyperthyroidism and ophthalmopathy. From RNA transcripts, TCR beta CDR3 regions were amplified. The primer set for the first-round RT-PCR of the TCR CDR3 was HTBI. TCRdb reprocessed the multiplex PCR reads via MiXCR and lists one record per CDR3 protein. Counted here are about half a million distinct CDR3 sequences, less than 25% occurring once; the ten biggest clones make up 26%. The sequencing input was blood. These receptors were taken from a man between 18 and 35 years old with Graves' hyperthyroidism.

The chain joins TRBV27 to TRBJ2-7; D ambiguous. Germline V gene data show CDR1 as MNHEY and CDR2 as SMNVEV (reference sequence). The CDR3 has 15 amino acids. V lost 8 bases to trimming and J lost 0 bases, with 17 bases between them. CDR3 residues: CASSFKGAHSYEQYF. CDR3 nucleotide sequence: TGTGCCAGCTCCTTCAAGGGTGCCCACTCCTACGAGCAGTACTTC.

V is TRBV7-9 and J is TRBJ1-1; no firm D call. V was clipped by 7 bases and J by 6 bases, with 15 bases between them. In germline, CDR1 is SEHNR, CDR2 FQNEAQ (reference sequence). The CDR3 spans 13 residues. CDR3 in DNA: TGTGCCAGCACCACCACCTACCCCGCTGAAGCTTTCTTT. Amino acids: CASTTTYPAEAFF.

This clonotype was recorded many times. The chain joins TRBV12-3 or TRBV12-4 to TRBJ1-3; no clear D. The V end lost 2 bases, the J end lost 2 bases, and 4 bases lay between the germline ends. The CDR3 contains 13 residues. CDR3: CASSLQAGNTIYF. CDR3 sequence (DNA): TGTGCCAGCAGTTTACAGGCTGGAAACACCATATATTTT.

This clonotype was picked up many times. One junction end does not reproduce the germline sequence, and a read error may be involved. V gene TRBV6-1 combines with J gene TRBJ2-5; 16 positions match TRBD2. The CDR3 sequence is 18 residues long. Germline V gene lookup returns CDR1 MNHNS and CDR2 SASEGT. CDR3 protein: CASRTGTSGGGTQEAQYF. CDR3 bases: TGTGCCAGCAGGACCGGGACTAGCGGGGGGGGGACCCAAGAGGCCCAGTACTTC.

This clonotype was detected many times. The chain has TRBV20-1 and TRBJ1-1; TRBD1 is a possible D gene (5 bases). This CDR3 spans 12 amino acids. Germline V lookup: CDR1 DFQATT, CDR2 SNEGSKA (reference sequence). The V gene lost 5 bases and the J gene lost 2 bases, with 9 bases spanning the gap. The CDR3 DNA reads as TGCAGTGCTCGGGACCAAAACACTGAAGCTTTCTTT. It specifies CSARDQNTEAFF.

At least ten counts were recorded for this clonotype. V is TRBV30 and J is TRBJ1-1; D is unresolved. Looked up from germline, CDR1 is GTSNPN and CDR2 is SVGIG (reference sequence). The CDR3 covers 14 residues. The V and J ends lost 0 bases and 1 base respectively, with 9 bases between them. CDR3 DNA sequence: TGTGCCTGGAGTGTTGAGTGGAAGAACACTGAAGCTTTCTTT. Its protein is CAWSVEWKNTEAFF.

J is TRBJ2-3 and V is TRBV28; 8 bases line up with TRBD1. Germline CDR1 and CDR2: MDHEN and SYDVKM. Germline trimming cut 8 bases from V and 1 base from J; bases unmatched to any gene: 2. CDR3 size: 13 residues. The CDR3 DNA is TGTGCCAGCCAACAGGGGGGCACAGATACGCAGTATTTT. Its protein is CASQQGGTDTQYF.

This clonotype was found many times. The J gene is TRBJ1-1, the V gene TRBV6-4; D is possibly TRBD1 (5 bases). Per the germline V gene, CDR1 is MRHNA and CDR2 is SNTAGT. The CDR3 is made up of 13 amino acids. V lost 2 bases and J lost 5, with 9 bases in between. CDR3 loop: CASSDGGMTEAFF. The CDR3, as DNA: TGTGCCAGCAGTGACGGGGGTATGACTGAAGCTTTCTTT.

This clonotype was counted at least ten times. The V call is TRBV12-3 or TRBV12-4, the J call TRBJ1-1, with a weak D call TRBD1 (6 bases). The CDR3 consists of 12 residues. Deletions cut 6 bases from V and 10 bases from J, with 15 bases between. In DNA, the CDR3 is TGTGCCAGCAGCAATACCGGGACAATAGCTTTCTTT. Translation gives CASSNTGTIAFF.

This chain joins TRBV2 and TRBJ2-2; D gene ambiguous. V lost 7 bases to trimming and J lost 1 base, with 7 bases between them. This CDR3 has 13 residues. Germline V gene lookup returns CDR1 SNHLY and CDR2 FYNNEI. CDR3 nucleotides: TGTGCCAGCAAGGGCGTGAACACCGGGGAGCTGTTTTTT. This gives the protein CASKGVNTGELFF.

The V call is TRBV6-5, the J call TRBJ1-2, with D possibly matching TRBD1 (6 bases). The CDR3 totals 14 residues. CDR1 and CDR2 (germline): MNHEY, SVGAGI. Trimming cost V 3 bases and J 6 bases, with 14 bases left between them. Here the CDR3 DNA reads TGTGCCAGCAGTTATGAAGGGGGTTGGGATGGCTACACCTTC. It translates to CASSYEGGWDGYTF.

In this sample, this clonotype turned up many times. This chain uses TRBV12-3 or TRBV12-4 with TRBJ1-2; 7 positions match TRBD1. The CDR3 spans 13 residues. V trimming: 8 bases; J trimming: 5 bases; junction bases outside the gene matches: 8. The CDR3 nucleotides read TGTGCCAGCGGGACCGGGACAGCATATGGCTACACCTTC. Translation: CASGTGTAYGYTF.

This clonotype showed up many times. The rearrangement uses TRBV6-1 and TRBJ1-2, with a tentative D call TRBD1 (5 bases). The CDR3 has 15 amino acids. The germline V gene has CDR1 MNHNS and CDR2 SASEGT. The V and J ends lost 6 bases and 6 bases respectively, with 20 bases between them. CDR3: CASRDRRVPVNGYTF. The CDR3 bases are TGTGCCAGCAGAGACCGCAGGGTCCCCGTGAATGGCTACACCTTC.

This clonotype was detected ten times or more. The chain recombines TRBV6-1 with TRBJ2-4, with 8 bases that match TRBD2. V trimming: 2 bases; J trimming: 7 bases; junction bases outside the gene matches: 4. The CDR3 consists of 14 residues. Per the germline V gene, CDR1 is MNHNS and CDR2 is SASEGT. Here the CDR3 reads CASSEIGGGNIQYF. The CDR3 DNA is TGTGCCAGCAGTGAAATAGGCGGGGGGAACATTCAGTACTTC.

This clonotype appeared many times. The chain has TRBV7-2 and TRBJ1-1; D uncertain. This CDR3 region has 14 residues. V shed 5 bases and J shed 1 base, with 11 bases lying between them. CDR1 and CDR2 (germline): SGHTA, FQGNSA. CDR3: CASSPRAPNTEAFF. CDR3 nucleotide sequence: TGTGCCAGCAGCCCGAGGGCCCCGAACACTGAAGCTTTCTTT.

In its sample, this clonotype was seen a few times. The chain employs TRBV5-1 and TRBJ2-2; D possibly matches TRBD1 or TRBD2 (5 bases each). Trimming removed 4 bases at V and 5 bases at J, with 18 bases between. The V gene's germline CDR1 is SGHRS and CDR2 YFSETQ. The CDR3 totals 16 residues. CDR3 DNA sequence: TGCGCCAGCAGCCTGGGGACCGCGCAAGTGACCGGGGAGCTGTTTTTT. This gives the protein CASSLGTAQVTGELFF.

Regarding this clonotype: The CDR3 ends on some other residue instead of the conserved phenylalanine or tryptophan, so this is likely a read error. The chain joins TRBV18 to TRBJ2-7, with D tentatively TRBD1 (6 bases). The ends were cut back, 3 bases at V and 0 bases at J, with 12 bases in the middle. CDR1 is KGHSH and CDR2 is LQKENI in the germline V gene. CDR3 length: 15 amino acids. For the CDR3, the DNA is TGTGCCAGCTCACCGAACAGGGCGATCTCCTACGAGCAGTACCTC. It codes for CASSPNRAISYEQYL.

This clonotype was picked up many times. The chain has TRBV24-1 and TRBJ1-5; D not certain. Trimming shortened V by 2 bases and J by 3 bases, and 7 bases separated the two germline ends. From germline, CDR1 is KGHDR and CDR2 SFDVKD. There are 14 residues in the CDR3. The CDR3 DNA reads as TGTGCCACCAGTGATTCCGGCCTCAATCAGCCCCAGCATTTT. Protein: CATSDSGLNQPQHF.

This clonotype turned up a few times. The chain carries TRBV28 and TRBJ2-5; 11 nucleotides line up with TRBD2. The J segment lost 5 bases and the V segment lost 5 bases, leaving 7 bases of the junction unmatched. The CDR3 totals 15 residues. Germline V gene sequence: CDR1 MDHEN, CDR2 SYDVKM. Written as DNA, the CDR3 is TGTGCCAGCAGTCCAAGACTAGCGGGGAGCGAGACCCAGTACTTC. Protein sequence: CASSPRLAGSETQYF.

This clonotype was recorded many times. Given a much more abundant clone one base away, this may be a read error. CDR3 nucleotides: TGTGCCAGCAGTTTTGGGTGGGGCAATCAGCCCCAGCATTTT. It translates to CASSFGWGNQPQHF. The J gene is TRBJ1-5, the V gene TRBV12-3 or TRBV12-4; D remains unclear. CDR3 length: 14 amino acids. The ends were cut back, 3 bases at V and 2 bases at J, with 8 bases in the middle.

This sequence joins TRBV27 and TRBJ1-2, with 7 bases matching TRBD1. The CDR3 sequence is 15 residues long. V dropped 5 bases and J dropped 6; count of bases not matched to a gene: 12. Germline V gene sequence: CDR1 MNHEY, CDR2 SMNVEV (reference sequence). CDR3 nucleotides: TGTGCCAGCAGTCAACACAGGGGACTCGGAGATGGCTACACCTTC. It is translated as CASSQHRGLGDGYTF.

This clonotype was counted many times. The chain employs TRBV19 and TRBJ1-1, with TRBD1 identical over 8 bases. The CDR3 has 18 amino acids. The junction had 13 bases not matched to a gene; V was cut back by 0 bases and J by 4 bases. CDR1 and CDR2 from the germline V gene are LNHDA and SQIVND (reference sequence). The chain's CDR3 is CASSIDQADRDRGTEAFF. CDR3 coding DNA: TGTGCCAGTAGTATAGATCAGGCGGACAGGGATCGAGGCACTGAAGCTTTCTTT. The complete variable domain, with remaining parts taken from reference TRBV19 and TRBJ1-1, reads DGGITQSPKYLFRKEGQNVTLSCEQNLNHDAMYWYRQDPGQGLRLIYYSQIVNDFQKGDIAEGYSVSREKKESFPLTVTSAQKNPTAFYLCASSIDQADRDRGTEAFFGQGTRLTVV.

This clonotype has only a few counts. The conserved final phenylalanine or tryptophan is absent from the CDR3, which likely points to a read error. The J gene is TRBJ1-1, the V gene TRBV11-1; 7 bases line up with TRBD1. The junction had 9 bases not matched to a gene; V was cut back by 5 bases and J by 0 bases. The germline gives CDR1 SGHAT, CDR2 FQDESV (reference sequence). The CDR3 spans 16 residues. CDR3 residues: CASSPTGRPMNTEAFL. CDR3 nucleotide sequence: TGTGCCAGCAGCCCGACAGGGAGACCTATGAACACTGAAGCTTTCCTT.

This clonotype appeared many times. This rearrangement joins TRBV6-5 to TRBJ1-2; 8 nucleotides agree with TRBD1. V was pared by 2 bases and J by 0 bases, with 8 bases of the junction left unmatched. The CDR3 runs 17 residues. Germline values: CDR1 MNHEY, CDR2 SVGAGI. The DNA for the CDR3 is TGTGCCAGCAGTTACCTCGGGACAGGAAAAGCTAACTATGGCTACACCTTC. This translates into CASSYLGTGKANYGYTF.

At least ten counts were recorded for this clonotype. V and J are TRBV6-5 and TRBJ2-7, with a weak D call TRBD1 (5 bases). Germline V gene sequence: CDR1 MNHEY, CDR2 SVGAGI. The CDR3 runs 14 residues. Trimming stripped 4 bases from V and 7 bases from J, with 17 bases between. The CDR3 region is CASSFRQSLREQYF. Here the CDR3 DNA reads TGTGCCAGCAGTTTTCGACAGTCCCTCCGGGAGCAGTACTTC.

The chain carries TRBV30 and TRBJ2-6; D not certain. The CDR3 extends over 14 amino acids. Trimming removed 1 base from V and 3 bases from J, with 7 bases in between. Germline lookup yields CDR1 GTSNPN and CDR2 SVGIG (reference sequence). CDR3: CAWSEGFGANVLTF. In DNA form, the CDR3 reads TGTGCCTGGAGTGAGGGTTTTGGGGCCAACGTCCTGACTTTC.

The sample holds many counts of this clonotype. The chain is built from TRBV10-3 and TRBJ1-1, with a possible D match to TRBD1 (5 bases). The V end was cut by 5 bases, the J end by 1 base, with 11 bases between. Germline CDR1 is ENHRY and CDR2 is SYGVKD. This CDR3 is built from 14 residues. The CDR3 DNA is TGTGCCATCAGTCCGCAGCAGGGGAACACTGAAGCTTTCTTT. It specifies CAISPQQGNTEAFF.

This clonotype appeared many times. V gene TRBV6-1 combines with J gene TRBJ2-7, with TRBD1 matching over 10 bases. The CDR3 extends over 16 amino acids. In germline, CDR1 is MNHNS, CDR2 SASEGT. The V and J ends lost 5 bases and 3 bases, in that order; junction bases with no gene match: 10. The CDR3 protein is CASSLTDRGSIYEQYF. The CDR3 nucleotides are TGTGCCAGCAGTCTAACGGACAGGGGGTCCATCTACGAGCAGTACTTC.

The rearrangement uses TRBV5-1 and TRBJ2-5, with 8 bases fitting TRBD1. Looked up from germline, CDR1 is SGHRS and CDR2 is YFSETQ. V trimming: 4 bases; J trimming: 5 bases; junction bases outside the gene matches: 10. The CDR3 spans 15 residues. CDR3 DNA: TGCGCCAGCAGCCACGGACAGGGAAGAGGGGAGACCCAGTACTTC. Its translation: CASSHGQGRGETQYF.

This clonotype was seen ten or more times. The chain combines TRBV25-1 with TRBJ1-2; a possible D gene is TRBD1 (5 bases). The CDR3 is 12 residues long. Trimming removed 1 base at V and 8 bases at J, with 8 bases between. Germline CDR1 and CDR2: MGHDK and SYGVNS. The CDR3 sequence is CASSEWGTGYTF. The CDR3 coding sequence is TGTGCCAGCAGTGAATGGGGCACCGGCTACACCTTC.

This clonotype was observed a handful of times. V gene TRBV5-1 combines with J gene TRBJ2-2, with D maybe TRBD1 (6 bases). The CDR3 length is 14 residues. Germline V gives CDR1 SGHRS, CDR2 YFSETQ. V shed 2 bases and J shed 4 bases, with 9 bases lying between them. The CDR3 spells CASSFGQPTGELFF. In DNA form, the CDR3 reads TGCGCCAGCAGCTTTGGACAGCCCACCGGGGAGCTGTTTTTT. Combining the CDR3 with reference TRBV5-1 and TRBJ2-2 gives the whole variable domain KAGVTQTPRYLIKTRGQQVTLSCSPISGHRSVSWYQQTPGQGLQFLFEYFSETQRNKGNFPGRFSGRQFSNSRSEMNVSTLELGDSALYLCASSFGQPTGELFFGEGSRLTVL.

This sequence joins TRBV6-1 and TRBJ1-3; 9 positions match TRBD1. Trimming cost V 7 bases and J 3 bases; bases outside gene matches: 10. CDR3 length: 16 residues. Germline CDR1 MNHNS, CDR2 SASEGT. The CDR3 DNA sequence: TGTGCCAGCACCCCCGGCGGGACAGGGTTTGGAAACACCATATATTTT. Translation: CASTPGGTGFGNTIYF.